This TCR beta chain was captured by sequencing in a study of cytomegalovirus exposure and HLA in healthy donors. Whole-study results and caveats: Later work found most CMV-associated TCR beta chains apparently HLA-restricted. Later analysis placed DRB1 highest and HLA-C lowest in TCR association rates, which differed by HLA locus.

Remarks on this clone: Its specificity is not known.

Vbeta (60) and Jbeta (13) primers were used in the PCR. The method was immunoSEQ multiplex PCR; TCRdb's version includes in-frame clones alone and lacks a portion of them. The clone table shows around 130,000 clones, with the ten largest holding around 1.5%. This TCR was sampled from a woman between 35 and 50 years old in good health and CMV-seronegative. Sequencing was performed on PBMCs.

CDR3 DNA sequence: TGTGCCAGCAGTACCGGGACAGCCTCCTACAATGAGCAGTTCTTC. Translating it yields CASSTGTASYNEQFF. The V and J genes are TRBV9 and TRBJ2-1; 7 bases are shared with TRBD1. This CDR3 is built from 15 residues. Trimming cost V 5 bases and J 0 bases; bases outside gene matches: 5. The V gene's germline CDR1 is SGDLS and CDR2 YYNGEE.